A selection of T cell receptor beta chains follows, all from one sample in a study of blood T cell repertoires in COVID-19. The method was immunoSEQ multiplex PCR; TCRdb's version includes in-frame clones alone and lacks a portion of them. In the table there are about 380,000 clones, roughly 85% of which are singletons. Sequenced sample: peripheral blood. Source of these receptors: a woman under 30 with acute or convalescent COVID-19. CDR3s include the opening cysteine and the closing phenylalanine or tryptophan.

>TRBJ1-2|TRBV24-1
CATSDPSRGGNYGYTF
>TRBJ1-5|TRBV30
CAWSKRTGVTNQPQHF
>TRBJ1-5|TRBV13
CASSFRGGNQPQHF
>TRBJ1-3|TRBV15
CATSREGGSGNTIYF
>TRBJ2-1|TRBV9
CASSVSGTPSGEQFF
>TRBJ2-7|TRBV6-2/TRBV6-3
CASSPRGSGPSQQYF
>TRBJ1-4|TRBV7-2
CASSSTGGTNEKLFF
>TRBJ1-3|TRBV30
CAWSGIGGSGNTIYF
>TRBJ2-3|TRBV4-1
CASSALLAQKGDTQYF
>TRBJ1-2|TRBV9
CASSLGQGPYGYTF
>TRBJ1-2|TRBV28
CASSLGGQAVVYGYTF
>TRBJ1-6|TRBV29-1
CSVGHGDGGSPLHF
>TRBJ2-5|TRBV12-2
CASRLLGGTSGLKETQYF
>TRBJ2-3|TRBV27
CASSTGGASADTQYF
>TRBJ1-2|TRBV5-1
CASSLAGGGYGYTF
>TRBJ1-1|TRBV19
CASSFWSGSTEAFF
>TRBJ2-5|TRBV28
CASSRTSGRGRETQYF
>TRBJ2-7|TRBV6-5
CARGSKGTIFYEQYF
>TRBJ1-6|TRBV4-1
CASSQNFLVSSYNSPLHF
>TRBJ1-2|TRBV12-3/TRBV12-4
CASSQQGRDGYTF
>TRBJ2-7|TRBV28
CASRVLPHRDYEQYF
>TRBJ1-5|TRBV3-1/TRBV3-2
CASSLQGEGQPQHF
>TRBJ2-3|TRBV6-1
CASSEAQNTQYF
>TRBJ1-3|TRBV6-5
CASIPGHRSGNTIYF
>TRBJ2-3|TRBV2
CASREMDSADTQYF
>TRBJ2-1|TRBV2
CASSASGSSYNEQFF
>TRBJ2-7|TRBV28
CASSYSSYEQYF
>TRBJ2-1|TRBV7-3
CASSLGPPDEQFF
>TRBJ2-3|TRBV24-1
CATSDPTGGESHTDTQYF
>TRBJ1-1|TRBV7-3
CASSLWGQGGYEAFF
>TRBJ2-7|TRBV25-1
CASRSGGNEQYF
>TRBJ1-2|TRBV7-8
CASSLGRLVTGPLGNYGYTF
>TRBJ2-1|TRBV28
CASSRAGGPNEQFF
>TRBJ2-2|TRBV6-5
CASSRRDRNTGELFF
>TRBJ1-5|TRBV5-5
CASSLGLAGGSNQPQHF
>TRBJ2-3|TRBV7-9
CASSFTGNTDTQYF
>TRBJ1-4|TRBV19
CASSFRGDTEKLFF
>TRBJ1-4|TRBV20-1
CSARDREKLFF
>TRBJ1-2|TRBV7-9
CASSLEGQGAGYTF
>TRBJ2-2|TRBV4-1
CASNPRGLNTGELFF
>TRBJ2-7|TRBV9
CASSTSRDTPTYEQYF
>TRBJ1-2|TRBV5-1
CASSLDPGQTNYGYTF
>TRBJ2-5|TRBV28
CASSSETQYF
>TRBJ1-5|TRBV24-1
CATSDEQVAQPQHF
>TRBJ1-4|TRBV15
CATSSRGHDEKLFF
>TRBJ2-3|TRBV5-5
CASSWGLADTQYF
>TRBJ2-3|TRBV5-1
CASSHRSGGTTDTQYF
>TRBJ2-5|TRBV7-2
CASSHHRQGFGEETQYF
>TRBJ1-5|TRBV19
CASSTDRGGFQPQHF
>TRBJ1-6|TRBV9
CASSVMAGGSGDSPLHF
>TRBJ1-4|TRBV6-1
CASSDRGRGNEKLFF
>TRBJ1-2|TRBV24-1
CATSDLGGAKAYGYTF
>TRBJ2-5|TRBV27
CASSFAGQETQYF
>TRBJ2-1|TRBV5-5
CASSLGRMTYNEQFF
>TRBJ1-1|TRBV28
CASSLRQLNTEAFF
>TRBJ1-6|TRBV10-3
CAIASDNNSPLHF